The 3 T cell receptor beta chains below were found in one sample sequenced in a study of blood T cell repertoires in COVID-19. TCRdb's copy holds only in-frame clones and misses some; the assay was immunoSEQ multiplex PCR. The sample shows around 460,000 clones, about 90% of them seen only once. The sequenced material came from peripheral blood. The origin of the receptors is a man between 18 and 35 years old with COVID-19, enrolled during active disease.

Remarks on this clone: The same CDR3 can be traced to other DNA sequences in this sample. For the CDR3, the DNA is TGTGCCAGCAGCCCAAACTCCTACAATGAGCAGTTCTTC. Translation: CASSPNSYNEQFF. The chain links TRBV12-3 or TRBV12-4 to TRBJ2-1; the D is unclear. Trimming took off 6 bases at V and 0 bases at J, with 6 bases between the two ends. This CDR3 spans 13 amino acids.

This clone was detected once. The chain employs TRBV30 and TRBJ2-1; 9 bases agree with TRBD1. CDR1 and CDR2 (germline): GTSNPN, SVGIG (reference sequence). This CDR3 spans 14 amino acids. With V trimmed by 0 bases and J by 3 bases, 0 bases remained unmatched. The CDR3 DNA reads TGTGCCTGGAGTGTGGGACAGGGCTACAATGAGCAGTTCTTC. It is translated as CAWSVGQGYNEQFF.

This sequence joins TRBV6-5 and TRBJ1-3; D is perhaps TRBD1 (6 bases). Trimming shortened V by 8 bases and J by 0 bases, and 11 bases separated the two germline ends. There are 14 residues in the CDR3. Germline V gene lookup returns CDR1 MNHEY and CDR2 SVGAGI. CDR3 sequence (DNA): TGTGCCAGCCAGGGACAAAGCTCTGGAAACACCATATATTTT. Translating it yields CASQGQSSGNTIYF.